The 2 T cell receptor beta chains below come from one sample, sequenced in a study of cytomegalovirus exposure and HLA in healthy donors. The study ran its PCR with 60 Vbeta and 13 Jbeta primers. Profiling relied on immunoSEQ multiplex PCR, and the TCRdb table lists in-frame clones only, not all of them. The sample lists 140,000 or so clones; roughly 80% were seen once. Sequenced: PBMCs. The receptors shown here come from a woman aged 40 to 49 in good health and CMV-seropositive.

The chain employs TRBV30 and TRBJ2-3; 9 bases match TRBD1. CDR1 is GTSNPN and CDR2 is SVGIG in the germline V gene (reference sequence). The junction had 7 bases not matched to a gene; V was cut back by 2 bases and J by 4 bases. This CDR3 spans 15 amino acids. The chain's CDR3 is CAWSWVTGGADTQYF. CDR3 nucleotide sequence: TGTGCCTGGAGTTGGGTAACAGGGGGCGCAGATACGCAGTATTTT.

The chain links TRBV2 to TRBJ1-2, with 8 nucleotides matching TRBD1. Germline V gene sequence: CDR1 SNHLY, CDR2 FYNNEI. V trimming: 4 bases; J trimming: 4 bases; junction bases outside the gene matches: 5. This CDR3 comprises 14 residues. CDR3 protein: CASSATGASYGYTF. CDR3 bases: TGTGCCAGCAGTGCGACAGGGGCCTCCTATGGCTACACCTTC.